Below are 15 T cell receptor beta chains sequenced from a single sample in a study of blood T cell repertoires in COVID-19. Sequencing used immunoSEQ multiplex PCR; TCRdb keeps in-frame clones, though not all of them. The data contain roughly 79,000 clones, almost 85% of them singletons. Material: peripheral blood. Receptor source: a human donor in a cohort sampled during active COVID-19.

The CDR3 here is CASSSLQSSYEQYF. CDR3 bases: TGTGCCAGCAGCTCGCTACAGAGCTCCTACGAGCAGTACTTC. The chain combines TRBV7-9 with TRBJ2-7; D is unclear. Germline CDR1 reads SEHNR; CDR2 reads FQNEAQ (reference sequence). The germline V and J ends were trimmed by 4 bases and 0 bases, with 10 bases remaining between them. The CDR3 loop spans 14 amino acids.

The chain is built from TRBV6-1 and TRBJ1-5; D not resolved. This CDR3 has 14 amino acids. Between the trimmed V and J ends, which lost 3 bases and 5 bases, there was a span of 11 bases. Germline V lookup: CDR1 MNHNS, CDR2 SASEGT. This CDR3 reads CASSDDVRDQPQHF. The CDR3 nucleotides are TGTGCCAGCAGTGACGATGTACGGGATCAGCCCCAGCATTTT.

This sequence joins TRBV6-6 and TRBJ2-5, with 7 bases aligning to TRBD2. There are 13 residues in the CDR3. V dropped 5 bases and J dropped 6; count of bases not matched to a gene: 6. Looked up from germline, CDR1 is MNHNY and CDR2 is SVGAGI (reference sequence). CDR3 protein: CASSPGGGKTQYF. CDR3 nucleotide sequence: TGTGCCAGCAGTCCTGGGGGGGGGAAGACCCAGTACTTC.

The V call is TRBV7-9, the J call TRBJ2-7; D is undetermined. Germline-derived CDR1 and CDR2 are SEHNR and FQNEAQ (reference sequence). The CDR3 totals 11 residues. Trimming left V 4 bases short and J 5 bases short, with 6 bases between. The CDR3 sequence: CASSSGHEQYF. The CDR3 nucleotides read TGTGCCAGCAGCTCCGGTCACGAGCAGTACTTC.

V gene TRBV18 combines with J gene TRBJ2-7, with D possibly being TRBD1 (6 bases). Trimming took 3 bases from V and 0 from J, leaving 12 bases between them. CDR3 length: 15 amino acids. Germline loops: CDR1 KGHSH, CDR2 LQKENI. The DNA for the CDR3 is TGTGCCAGCTCACCCCGGGACACCCTCTCCTACGAGCAGTACTTC. It encodes CASSPRDTLSYEQYF.

DNA for the CDR3: TGTGCCAGCAGCCAAGACGGGGGACTGTTTTTT. Protein sequence: CASSQDGGLFF. The V gene is TRBV3-1 (or the pseudogene TRBV3-2), the J gene TRBJ1-4; TRBD1 is a possible D gene (5 bases). Germline CDR1 and CDR2: LGHDT and YNNKEL (reference sequence). The ends were cut back, 0 bases at V and 13 bases at J, with 6 bases in the middle. The CDR3 is 11 residues long.

The chain links TRBV5-1 to TRBJ2-3, with 11 nucleotides matching TRBD1. The V segment lost 4 bases and the J segment 6 bases; nucleotides outside the gene matches: 4. The CDR3 runs to 14 residues. Germline V lookup: CDR1 SGHRS, CDR2 YFSETQ. This CDR3 is CASSPGQGADTQYF. In DNA form, the CDR3 reads TGCGCCAGCAGCCCAGGACAGGGGGCGGATACGCAGTATTTT.

The V call is TRBV7-9, the J call TRBJ2-5, with 9 bases lining up with TRBD1. The germline V gene has CDR1 SEHNR and CDR2 FQNEAQ (reference sequence). V gave up 5 bases and J gave up 5 bases; unmatched junction bases: 21. This CDR3 region has 19 residues. Here the CDR3 DNA reads TGTGCCAGCAGCCCCCGCGCGGGACAGGGTATTTCGGGGATTGAGACCCAGTACTTC. Translating gives CASSPRAGQGISGIETQYF.

Points on this clone: At one boundary the junction diverges from the germline segment, which might be a read error. The chain uses TRBV9 and TRBJ2-1; no firm D call. The CDR3 loop spans 13 amino acids. Germline V CDR1 and CDR2: SGDLS, YYNGEE. In DNA, the CDR3 is TGTGCCAGCAGCGTTTCTTCCGAGCAACCTCCGGTCTTC. Translation gives CASSVSSEQPPVF.

The chain joins TRBV9 to TRBJ1-2; D uncertain. V was pared by 5 bases and J by 7 bases, with 9 bases between. This CDR3 is built from 11 residues. The germline gives CDR1 SGDLS, CDR2 YYNGEE. This CDR3 is CASSHTGGYTF. The CDR3 coding sequence is TGTGCCAGCAGTCATACCGGTGGCTACACCTTC.

This clone was seen a handful of times. J is TRBJ1-5 and V is TRBV19, with 9 nucleotides matching TRBD1. Germline-derived CDR1 and CDR2 are LNHDA and SQIVND (reference sequence). CDR3 length equals 18 residues. The ends lost 6 bases at V and 0 bases at J; junction bases unmatched: 12. The CDR3 DNA sequence: TGTGCCAGTAGGCCGCCGGGACAGGGCCCTTTTAGCAATCAGCCCCAGCATTTT. As protein: CASRPPGQGPFSNQPQHF.

The chain couples TRBV3-1 (or the pseudogene TRBV3-2) to TRBJ2-7; TRBD2 matches 7 bases. V lost 4 bases to trimming and J lost 0 bases; unmatched junction nucleotides: 15. CDR3 length: 18 amino acids. Looked up from germline, CDR1 is LGHDT and CDR2 is YNNKEL (reference sequence). The CDR3 protein is CASSRAPSGPSGSYEQYF. The CDR3 coding sequence is TGTGCCAGCAGCCGCGCCCCGAGTGGTCCTAGCGGCTCCTACGAGCAGTACTTC.

This chain uses TRBV9 with TRBJ1-4, with D maybe TRBD1 (5 bases). Trimming cost V 0 bases and J 7 bases, with 16 bases left between them. Germline V gives CDR1 SGDLS, CDR2 YYNGEE. The CDR3 loop spans 16 amino acids. CDR3 DNA: TGTGCCAGCAGCGTAGGTGTACAGGATGGTCGTGAAAAACTGTTTTTT. Translation: CASSVGVQDGREKLFF.

Here the CDR3 reads CAISAGLAGTDTQYF. The CDR3 nucleotides are TGTGCCATCAGTGCCGGACTAGCGGGGACAGATACGCAGTATTTT. V gene TRBV10-3 combines with J gene TRBJ2-3; TRBD2 aligns across 12 bases. The V gene's germline CDR1 is ENHRY and CDR2 SYGVKD. The V gene end was trimmed by 4 bases and the J gene end by 3 bases; junction bases not matched to a gene: 2. This CDR3 has 15 amino acids.

J is TRBJ1-1 and V is TRBV6-4; 7 positions agree with TRBD1. The V gene end was trimmed by 5 bases and the J gene end by 1 base; junction bases not matched to a gene: 4. Per the germline V gene, CDR1 is MRHNA and CDR2 is SNTAGT. CDR3 length: 14 residues. CDR3 sequence: CASSPTGSNTEAFF. The CDR3 DNA follows: TGTGCCAGCAGTCCGACAGGGTCGAACACTGAAGCTTTCTTT.